This T cell receptor (beta chain) came from a study of T cell repertoires in cytomegalovirus infection. Study-level background: CMV epitopes, recently identified HLA-C-restricted and well-studied HLA-B-restricted, were used. Public TCR beta signatures indicated both CMV infection and matching HLA type. General study results and limits: There were carriers of CMV plus the relevant HLA, and cumulative public TCR beta family frequency identified them.

This clonotype was seen repeatedly, ten times or more. Its antigen remains unidentified. Each CDR3 protein is one row after TCRdb ran MiXCR on the reads. The sample consists of around 800,000 distinct CDR3 sequences, around a third of them appearing once. The CDR3 has 17 amino acids. V shed 2 bases and J shed 0 bases, with 14 bases lying between them. Germline values: CDR1 SGHVS, CDR2 FQNEAQ. The specimen comprised cultured CD8+ T cells from PBMCs, sampled from culture after CMV antigen stimulation. This TCR derives from a human donor in good health (CMV status not recorded). Some clones in this sample may be carry-over from other donors' samples. This chain joins TRBV7-8 and TRBJ2-1; D is unresolved. The CDR3, as DNA: TGTGCCAGCAGCTTAAGAAGATGGCTCCCCTCCTACAATGAGCAGTTCTTC. Its protein is CASSLRRWLPSYNEQFF.